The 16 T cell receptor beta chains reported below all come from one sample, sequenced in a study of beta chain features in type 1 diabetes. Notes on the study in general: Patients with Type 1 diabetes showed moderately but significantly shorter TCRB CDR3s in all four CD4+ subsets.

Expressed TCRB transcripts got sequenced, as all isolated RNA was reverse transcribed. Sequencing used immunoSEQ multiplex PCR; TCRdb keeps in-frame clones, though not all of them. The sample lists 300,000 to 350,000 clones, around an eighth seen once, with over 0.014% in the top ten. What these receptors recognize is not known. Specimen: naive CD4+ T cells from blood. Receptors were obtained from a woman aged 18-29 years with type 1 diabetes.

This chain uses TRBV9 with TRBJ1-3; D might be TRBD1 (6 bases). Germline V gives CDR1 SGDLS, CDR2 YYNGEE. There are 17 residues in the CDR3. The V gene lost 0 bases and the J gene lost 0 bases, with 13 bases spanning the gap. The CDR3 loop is CASSVAGGPSSGNTIYF. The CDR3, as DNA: TGTGCCAGCAGCGTAGCTGGGGGCCCCAGCTCTGGAAACACCATATATTTT. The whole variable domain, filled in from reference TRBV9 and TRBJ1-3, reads DSGVTQTPKHLITATGQRVTLRCSPRSGDLSVYWYQQSLDQGLQFLIQYYNGEERAKGNILERFSAQQFPDLHSELNLSSLELGDSALYFCASSVAGGPSSGNTIYFGEGSWLTVV.

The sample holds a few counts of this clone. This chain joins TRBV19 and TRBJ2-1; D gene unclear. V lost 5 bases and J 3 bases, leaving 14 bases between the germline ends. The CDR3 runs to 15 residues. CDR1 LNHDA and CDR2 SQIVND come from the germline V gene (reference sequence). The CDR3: CASSGYGGNYNEQFF. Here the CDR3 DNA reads TGTGCCAGTAGTGGGTACGGCGGTAACTACAATGAGCAGTTCTTC.

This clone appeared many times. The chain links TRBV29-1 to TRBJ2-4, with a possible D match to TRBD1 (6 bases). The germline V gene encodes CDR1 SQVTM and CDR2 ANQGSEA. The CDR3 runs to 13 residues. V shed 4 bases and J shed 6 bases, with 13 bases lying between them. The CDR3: CSVANSRGNIQYF. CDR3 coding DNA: TGCAGCGTTGCGAATTCCAGGGGAAACATTCAGTACTTC.

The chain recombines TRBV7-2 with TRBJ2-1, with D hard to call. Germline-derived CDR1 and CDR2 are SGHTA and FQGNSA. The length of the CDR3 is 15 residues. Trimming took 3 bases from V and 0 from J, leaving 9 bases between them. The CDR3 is CASSFRSSSYNEQFF. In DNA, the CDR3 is TGTGCCAGCAGCTTTAGGTCTAGCTCCTACAATGAGCAGTTCTTC.

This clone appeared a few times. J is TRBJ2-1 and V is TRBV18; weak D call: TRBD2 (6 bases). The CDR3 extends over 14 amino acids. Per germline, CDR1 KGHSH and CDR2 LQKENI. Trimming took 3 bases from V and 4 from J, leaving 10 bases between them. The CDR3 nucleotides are TGTGCCAGCTCACCCGGAGGGGTGTACAATGAGCAGTTCTTC. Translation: CASSPGGVYNEQFF.

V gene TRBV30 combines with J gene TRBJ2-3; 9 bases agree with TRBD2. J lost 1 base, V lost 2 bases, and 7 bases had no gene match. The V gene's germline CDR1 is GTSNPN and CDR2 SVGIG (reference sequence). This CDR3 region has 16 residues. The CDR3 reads CAWSSPAGGGTDTQYF. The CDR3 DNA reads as TGTGCCTGGAGTTCACCAGCGGGAGGCGGCACAGATACGCAGTATTTT. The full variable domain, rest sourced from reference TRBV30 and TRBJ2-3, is SQTIHQWPATLVQPVGSPLSLECTVEGTSNPNLYWYRQAAGRGLQLLFYSVGIGQISSEVPQNLSASRPQDRQFILSSKKLLLSDSGFYLCAWSSPAGGGTDTQYFGPGTRLTVL.

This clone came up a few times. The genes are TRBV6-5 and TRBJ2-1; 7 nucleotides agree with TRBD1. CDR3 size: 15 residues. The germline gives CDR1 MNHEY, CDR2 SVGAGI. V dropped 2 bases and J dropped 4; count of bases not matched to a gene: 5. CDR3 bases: TGTGCCAGCAGTTACGACAGGGCAGGGTACAATGAGCAGTTCTTC. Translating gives CASSYDRAGYNEQFF.

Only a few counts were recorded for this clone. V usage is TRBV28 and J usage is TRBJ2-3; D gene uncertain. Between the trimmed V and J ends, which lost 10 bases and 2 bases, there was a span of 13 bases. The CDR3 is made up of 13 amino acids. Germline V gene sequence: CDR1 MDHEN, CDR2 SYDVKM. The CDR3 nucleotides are TGTGCCATCCAGAAAACCAACACAGATACGCAGTATTTT. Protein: CAIQKTNTDTQYF. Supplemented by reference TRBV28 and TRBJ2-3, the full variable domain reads DVKVTQSSRYLVKRTGEKVFLECVQDMDHENMFWYRQDPGLGLRLIYFSYDVKMKEKGDIPEGYSVSREKKERFSLILESASTNQTSMYLCAIQKTNTDTQYFGPGTRLTVL.

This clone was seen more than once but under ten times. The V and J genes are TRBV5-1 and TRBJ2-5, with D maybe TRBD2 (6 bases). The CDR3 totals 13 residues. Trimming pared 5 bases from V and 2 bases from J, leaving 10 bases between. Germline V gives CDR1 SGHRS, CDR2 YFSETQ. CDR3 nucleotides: TGCGCCAGCAGTTGGGGGGTACAAGAGACCCAGTACTTC. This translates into CASSWGVQETQYF.

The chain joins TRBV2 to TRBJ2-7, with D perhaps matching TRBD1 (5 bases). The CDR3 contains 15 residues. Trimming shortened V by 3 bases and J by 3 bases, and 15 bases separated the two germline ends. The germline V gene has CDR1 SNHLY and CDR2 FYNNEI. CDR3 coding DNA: TGTGCCAGCAGTGAGGCGGCAGGGATCCTCTACGAGCAGTACTTC. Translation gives CASSEAAGILYEQYF.

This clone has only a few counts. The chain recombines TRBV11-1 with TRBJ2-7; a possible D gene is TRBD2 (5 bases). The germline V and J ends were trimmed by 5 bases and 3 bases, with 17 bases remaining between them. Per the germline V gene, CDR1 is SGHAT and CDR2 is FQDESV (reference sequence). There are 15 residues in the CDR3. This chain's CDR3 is CASSPVRGRSYEQYF. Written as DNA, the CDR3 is TGTGCCAGCAGCCCAGTTCGGGGAAGAAGCTACGAGCAGTACTTC.

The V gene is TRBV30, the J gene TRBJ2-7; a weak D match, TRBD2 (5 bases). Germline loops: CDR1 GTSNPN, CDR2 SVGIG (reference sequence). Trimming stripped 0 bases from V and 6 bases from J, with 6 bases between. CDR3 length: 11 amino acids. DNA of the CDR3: TGTGCCTGGAGTGTAGGAGGCGAGCAGTACTTC. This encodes CAWSVGGEQYF.

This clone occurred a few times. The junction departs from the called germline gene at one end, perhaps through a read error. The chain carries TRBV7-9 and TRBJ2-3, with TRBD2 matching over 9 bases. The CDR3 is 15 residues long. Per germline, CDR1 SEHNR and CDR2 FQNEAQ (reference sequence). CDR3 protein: CASSLAGLQMDTQYF. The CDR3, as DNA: TGTGCCAGCAGCCTAGCGGGACTCCAGATGGATACGCAGTATTTT.

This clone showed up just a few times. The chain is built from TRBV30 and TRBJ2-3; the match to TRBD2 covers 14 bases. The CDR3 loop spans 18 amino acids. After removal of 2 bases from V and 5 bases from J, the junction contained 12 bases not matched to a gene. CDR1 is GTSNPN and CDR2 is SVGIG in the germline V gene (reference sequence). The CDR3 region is CAWSIPPGLAGVRDTQYF. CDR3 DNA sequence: TGTGCCTGGAGTATCCCCCCGGGACTAGCGGGAGTAAGAGATACGCAGTATTTT.

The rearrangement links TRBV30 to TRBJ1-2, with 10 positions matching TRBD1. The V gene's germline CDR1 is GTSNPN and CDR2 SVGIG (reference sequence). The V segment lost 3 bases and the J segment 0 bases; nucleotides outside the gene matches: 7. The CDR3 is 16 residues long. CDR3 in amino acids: CAWRGDRGHPNYGYTF. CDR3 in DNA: TGTGCCTGGAGGGGGGACAGGGGCCACCCTAACTATGGCTACACCTTC.

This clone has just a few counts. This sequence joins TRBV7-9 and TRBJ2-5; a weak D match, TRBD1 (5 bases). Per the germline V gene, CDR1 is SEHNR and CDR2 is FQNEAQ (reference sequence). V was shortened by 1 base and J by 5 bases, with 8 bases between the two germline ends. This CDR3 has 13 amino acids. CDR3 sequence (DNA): TGTGCCAGCAGCTTAGAGGGGTTGGAGACCCAGTACTTC. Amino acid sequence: CASSLEGLETQYF.